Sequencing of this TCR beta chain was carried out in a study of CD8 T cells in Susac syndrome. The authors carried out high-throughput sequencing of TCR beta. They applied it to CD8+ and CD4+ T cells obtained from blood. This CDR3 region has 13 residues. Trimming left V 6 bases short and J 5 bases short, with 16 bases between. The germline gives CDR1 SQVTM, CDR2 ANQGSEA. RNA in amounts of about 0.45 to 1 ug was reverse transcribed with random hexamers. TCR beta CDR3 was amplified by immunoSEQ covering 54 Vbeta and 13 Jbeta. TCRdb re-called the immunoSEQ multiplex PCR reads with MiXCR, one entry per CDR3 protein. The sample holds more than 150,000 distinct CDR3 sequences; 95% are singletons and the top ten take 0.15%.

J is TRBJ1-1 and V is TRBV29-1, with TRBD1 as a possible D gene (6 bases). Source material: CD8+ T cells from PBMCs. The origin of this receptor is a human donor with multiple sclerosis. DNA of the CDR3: TGCAGCGTCGGAACAGGGTATGTGACTGAAGCTTTCTTT. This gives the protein CSVGTGYVTEAFF.